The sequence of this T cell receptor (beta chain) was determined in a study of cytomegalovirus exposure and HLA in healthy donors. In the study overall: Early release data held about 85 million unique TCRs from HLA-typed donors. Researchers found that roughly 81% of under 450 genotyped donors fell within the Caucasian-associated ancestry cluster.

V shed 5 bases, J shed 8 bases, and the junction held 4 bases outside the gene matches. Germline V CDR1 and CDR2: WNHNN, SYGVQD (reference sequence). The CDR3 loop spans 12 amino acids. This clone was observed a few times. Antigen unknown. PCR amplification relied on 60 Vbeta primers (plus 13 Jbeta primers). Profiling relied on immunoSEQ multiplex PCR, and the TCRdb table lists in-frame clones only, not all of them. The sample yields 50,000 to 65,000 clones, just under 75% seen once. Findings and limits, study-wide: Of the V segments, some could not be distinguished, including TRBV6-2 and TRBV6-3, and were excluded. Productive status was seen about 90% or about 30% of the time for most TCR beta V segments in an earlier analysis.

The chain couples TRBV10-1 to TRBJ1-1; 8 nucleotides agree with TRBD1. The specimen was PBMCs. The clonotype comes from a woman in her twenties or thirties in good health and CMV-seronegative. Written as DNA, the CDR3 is TGCGCCAGCAGTCTCGGGACAGGAGAAGCTTTCTTT. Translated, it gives CASSLGTGEAFF.